These 18 T cell receptor beta chains were sequenced from one sample in a study of response to subunit inactivated influenza vaccine. TCRdb reprocessed the RT-PCR reads via MiXCR and lists one record per CDR3 protein. The sample has about 540,000 distinct CDR3 sequences; 20% to 25% are singletons. This same sample was also taken into another study, of T cells expressing NK-cell markers. That work states: As the method of synthesis, 5'RACE template switching with UMIs yielded TCR beta cDNA.

The sample here was CD4+ T cells sorted from PBMCs, taken about 12 days after vaccination. The receptors here all came from a man aged 45-65 years who received an inactivated influenza vaccine.

This clonotype was observed once. This sequence joins TRBV12-5 and TRBJ2-2; 8 bases map to TRBD2. J gave up 2 bases and V 4 bases, and 12 bases lay outside the gene matches. The CDR3 extends over 18 amino acids. The germline gives CDR1 LGHNT, CDR2 FRNRAP. The CDR3 sequence is CASGSDVRGAQNTGELFF. The CDR3 DNA sequence: TGTGCTAGTGGTTCGGATGTGCGGGGGGCTCAAAACACCGGGGAGCTGTTTTTT.

V and J are TRBV7-9 and TRBJ2-1; no firm D call. Per germline, CDR1 SEHNR and CDR2 FQNEAQ (reference sequence). The CDR3 is 13 residues long. Trimming shortened V by 5 bases and J by 9 bases, and 14 bases separated the two germline ends. The CDR3 spells CASSTRATPEQFF. CDR3 DNA: TGTGCCAGCAGCACAAGGGCTACACCTGAGCAGTTCTTC.

This clonotype was recorded only once. The chain links TRBV19 to TRBJ2-7; 13 bases agree with TRBD2. Germline loops: CDR1 LNHDA, CDR2 SQIVND (reference sequence). After removal of 5 bases from V and 6 bases from J, the junction contained 10 bases not matched to a gene. This CDR3 has 16 residues. CDR3 sequence: CASSLPGTSGTVEQYF. The CDR3 nucleotides read TGTGCCAGTAGTCTCCCGGGGACTAGCGGGACGGTCGAGCAGTACTTC. The whole variable domain, filled in from reference TRBV19 and TRBJ2-7, reads DGGITQSPKYLFRKEGQNVTLSCEQNLNHDAMYWYRQDPGQGLRLIYYSQIVNDFQKGDIAEGYSVSREKKESFPLTVTSAQKNPTAFYLCASSLPGTSGTVEQYFGPGTRLTVT.

This clonotype was recorded a few times. The V call is TRBV5-1, the J call TRBJ1-1; D ambiguous. This CDR3 comprises 15 residues. The ends were cut back, 2 bases at V and 4 bases at J, with 15 bases in the middle. In germline, CDR1 is SGHRS, CDR2 YFSETQ. CDR3 in amino acids: CASSLGSTWGTEAFF. DNA of the CDR3: TGCGCCAGCAGCTTAGGGAGCACTTGGGGCACTGAAGCTTTCTTT.

The gene calls are TRBV12-3 or TRBV12-4 and TRBJ2-6; 7 positions match TRBD1. CDR3 length: 17 amino acids. V shed 5 bases, J shed 2 bases, and the junction held 9 bases outside the gene matches. In DNA form, the CDR3 reads TGTGCCAGCAGTCTAAAACAGGGGAGAGCTGGGGCCAACGTCCTGACTTTC. It yields the protein CASSLKQGRAGANVLTF.

The rearrangement links TRBV11-2 to TRBJ2-6; 11 nucleotides line up with TRBD2. From germline, CDR1 is SGHAT and CDR2 FQNNGV. J was trimmed by 1 base and V by 5 bases; bases with no gene match: 10. The CDR3 sequence is 19 residues long. The CDR3 DNA follows: TGTGCCAGCAGCCACCCTAGCGGGAGGTTTATTTCTGGGGCCAACGTCCTGACTTTC. This codes for CASSHPSGRFISGANVLTF.

This clonotype has only a few counts. J is TRBJ2-3 and V is TRBV5-1; a possible D gene is TRBD2 (7 bases). Germline CDR1 SGHRS, CDR2 YFSETQ. V was trimmed by 7 bases and J by 0 bases, leaving 15 bases between them. The CDR3 covers 15 residues. The chain's CDR3 is CASRRGGASTDTQYF. The CDR3 bases are TGCGCCAGCCGACGAGGGGGGGCGAGCACAGATACGCAGTATTTT.

This chain links TRBV3-1 with TRBJ2-5; no clear D gene. Trimming left V 5 bases short and J 5 bases short, with 9 bases between. The CDR3 loop spans 12 amino acids. Germline assignment: CDR1 LGHDT and CDR2 YNNKEL (reference sequence). The CDR3 is CASSVITETQYF. CDR3 in DNA: TGTGCCAGCAGCGTAATAACGGAGACCCAGTACTTC.

Worth noting for this clonotype: The junction and the germline gene differ at one end; a read error may be behind it. V gene TRBV6-2 or TRBV6-3 combines with J gene TRBJ2-1; D uncertain. Germline lookup yields CDR1 MNHEY and CDR2 SVGEGT. CDR3 length: 12 amino acids. The DNA of the CDR3 is TGTGTCAGCAGTTACCTCGAGGCTGAGCAGTTCTTC. It codes for CVSSYLEAEQFF.

This clonotype is a singleton in its sample. This chain links TRBV10-1 with TRBJ2-1, with TRBD2 identical over 12 bases. The CDR3 loop spans 18 amino acids. Germline CDR1 WNHNN, CDR2 SYGVQD (reference sequence). J was trimmed by 5 bases and V by 3 bases; bases with no gene match: 11. The CDR3 is CASSERLAGALPHNEQFF. The CDR3 region has the DNA TGCGCCAGCAGTGAAAGACTAGCGGGGGCCCTGCCTCACAATGAGCAGTTCTTC.

This clonotype was detected only a few times. J is TRBJ2-2 and V is TRBV7-8; D is perhaps TRBD1 (5 bases). The CDR3 has 16 amino acids. The V and J ends lost 1 base and 1 base respectively, with 10 bases between them. Germline loops: CDR1 SGHVS, CDR2 FQNEAQ. The CDR3 reads CASSLGSQGNTGELFF. The CDR3 coding sequence is TGTGCCAGCAGCTTAGGTTCGCAGGGGAACACCGGGGAGCTGTTTTTT. Complete variable domain (other parts from reference TRBV7-8 and TRBJ2-2): GAGVSQSPRYKVAKRGQDVALRCDPISGHVSLFWYQQALGQGPEFLTYFQNEAQLDKSGLPSDRFFAERPEGSVSTLKIQRTQQEDSAVYLCASSLGSQGNTGELFFGEGSRLTVL.

The chain combines TRBV20-1 with TRBJ1-2; D not resolved. V was pared by 0 bases and J by 4 bases, with 12 bases between. The CDR3 totals 14 residues. CDR1 DFQATT and CDR2 SNEGSKA come from the germline V gene (reference sequence). CDR3 in amino acids: CSARDAGNTYGYTF. The CDR3 nucleotides are TGCAGTGCTAGAGACGCGGGGAACACCTATGGCTACACCTTC.

This clonotype was observed a few times. Written as DNA, the CDR3 is TGTGCCAGCAGTTTAACCCTCAGGGGTGAGCAGTTCTTC. This sequence encodes CASSLTLRGEQFF. This rearrangement joins TRBV12-3 or TRBV12-4 to TRBJ2-1, with D tentatively TRBD1 (6 bases). This CDR3 has 13 amino acids. Trimming removed 2 bases from V and 9 bases from J, with 11 bases in between.

V usage is TRBV3-1 and J usage is TRBJ2-2; D is unclear. The CDR3 covers 12 residues. Trimming shortened V by 1 base and J by 8 bases, and 5 bases separated the two germline ends. CDR1 is LGHDT, CDR2 YNNKEL, per germline (reference sequence). CDR3 sequence: CASSQGLGELFF. CDR3 DNA sequence: TGTGCCAGCAGCCAAGGACTGGGGGAGCTGTTTTTT.

The table lists this clonotype with a few counts. The chain links TRBV5-6 to TRBJ2-2; TRBD1 or TRBD2 may be the D gene (5 bases each). Germline CDR1 reads SGHDT; CDR2 reads YYEEEE. The CDR3 is made up of 16 amino acids. V was trimmed by 0 bases and J by 4 bases, leaving 13 bases between them. The DNA for the CDR3 is TGTGCCAGCAGCTTGGATGCTGGGACCACCACCGGGGAGCTGTTTTTT. As protein: CASSLDAGTTTGELFF.

The chain carries TRBV12-3 or TRBV12-4 and TRBJ2-7; TRBD2 matches 7 bases. V lost 2 bases, J lost 7 bases, and 11 bases stayed unmatched. There are 15 residues in the CDR3. CDR3 bases: TGTGCCAGCAGTTTATTAGGGTCTAGCGGATGGGAGCAGTACTTC. As protein: CASSLLGSSGWEQYF.

The chain couples TRBV20-1 to TRBJ1-5; D is undetermined. The V gene's germline CDR1 is DFQATT and CDR2 SNEGSKA (reference sequence). This CDR3 has 16 residues. Trimming shortened V by 6 bases and J by 0 bases, and 18 bases separated the two germline ends. CDR3 residues: CSALTPSGYSNQPQHF. CDR3 nucleotides: TGCAGTGCCCTCACCCCCTCCGGCTATAGCAATCAGCCCCAGCATTTT.

This clonotype was counted between two and nine times. The chain uses TRBV4-2 and TRBJ1-1; D is perhaps TRBD1 (5 bases). The CDR3 runs to 15 residues. The germline V gene has CDR1 LGHNA and CDR2 YNFKEQ. The germline V and J ends were trimmed by 3 bases and 1 base, with 12 bases remaining between them. For the CDR3, the DNA is TGTGCCAGCAGCCAGGAGGGACGGGGGAACACTGAAGCTTTCTTT. Protein sequence: CASSQEGRGNTEAFF.